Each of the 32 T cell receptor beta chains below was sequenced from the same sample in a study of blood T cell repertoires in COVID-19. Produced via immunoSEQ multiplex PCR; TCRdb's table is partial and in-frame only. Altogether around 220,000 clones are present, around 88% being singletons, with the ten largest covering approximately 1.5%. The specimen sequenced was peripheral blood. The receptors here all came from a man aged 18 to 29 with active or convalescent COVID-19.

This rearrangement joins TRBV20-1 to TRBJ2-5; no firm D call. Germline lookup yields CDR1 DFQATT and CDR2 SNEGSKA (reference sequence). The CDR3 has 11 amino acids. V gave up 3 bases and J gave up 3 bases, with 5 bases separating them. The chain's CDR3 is CSASIKETQYF. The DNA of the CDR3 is TGCAGTGCTAGCATCAAAGAGACCCAGTACTTC.

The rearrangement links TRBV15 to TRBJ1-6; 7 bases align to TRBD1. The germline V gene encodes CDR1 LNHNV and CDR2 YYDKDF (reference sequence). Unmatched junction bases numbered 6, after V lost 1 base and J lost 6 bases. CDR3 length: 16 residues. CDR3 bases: TGTGCCACCAGCAGAGGCCACAGGGGCGGTAATTCACCCCTCCACTTT. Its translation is CATSRGHRGGNSPLHF.

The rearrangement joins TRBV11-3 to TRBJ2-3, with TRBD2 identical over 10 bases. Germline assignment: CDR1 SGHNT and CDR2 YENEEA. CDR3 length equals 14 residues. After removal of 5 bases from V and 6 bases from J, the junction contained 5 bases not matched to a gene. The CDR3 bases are TGTGCCAGCAGCCCCAGCGGGAGGGGGGATACGCAGTATTTT. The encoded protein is CASSPSGRGDTQYF.

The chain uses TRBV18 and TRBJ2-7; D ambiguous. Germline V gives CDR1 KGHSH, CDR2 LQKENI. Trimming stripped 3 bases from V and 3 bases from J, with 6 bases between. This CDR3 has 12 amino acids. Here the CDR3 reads CASSPNSYEQYF. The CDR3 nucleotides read TGTGCCAGCTCACCCAACAGCTACGAGCAGTACTTC.

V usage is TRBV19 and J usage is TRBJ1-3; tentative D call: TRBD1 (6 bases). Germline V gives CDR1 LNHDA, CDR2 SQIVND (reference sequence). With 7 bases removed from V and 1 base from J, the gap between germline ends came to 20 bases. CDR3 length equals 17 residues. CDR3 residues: CASTVKGTTGSGNTIYF. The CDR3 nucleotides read TGTGCCAGTACCGTTAAAGGGACAACCGGGTCTGGAAACACCATATATTTT. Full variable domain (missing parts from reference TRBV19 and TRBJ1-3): DGGITQSPKYLFRKEGQNVTLSCEQNLNHDAMYWYRQDPGQGLRLIYYSQIVNDFQKGDIAEGYSVSREKKESFPLTVTSAQKNPTAFYLCASTVKGTTGSGNTIYFGEGSWLTVV.

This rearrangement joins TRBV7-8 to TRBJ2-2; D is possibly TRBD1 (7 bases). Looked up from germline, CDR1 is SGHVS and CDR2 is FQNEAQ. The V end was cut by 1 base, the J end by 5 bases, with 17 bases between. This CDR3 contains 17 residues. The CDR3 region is CASSLVTPGGGTGELFF. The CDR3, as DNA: TGTGCCAGCAGCTTAGTGACCCCAGGGGGAGGTACCGGGGAGCTGTTTTTT.

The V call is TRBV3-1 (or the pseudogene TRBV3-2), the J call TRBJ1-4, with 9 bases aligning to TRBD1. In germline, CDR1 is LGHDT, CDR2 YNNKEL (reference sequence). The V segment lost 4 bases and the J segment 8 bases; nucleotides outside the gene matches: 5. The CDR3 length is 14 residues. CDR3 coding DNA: TGTGCCAGCAGCCGGGGGACAGGGATCGAAAAACTGTTTTTT. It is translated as CASSRGTGIEKLFF.

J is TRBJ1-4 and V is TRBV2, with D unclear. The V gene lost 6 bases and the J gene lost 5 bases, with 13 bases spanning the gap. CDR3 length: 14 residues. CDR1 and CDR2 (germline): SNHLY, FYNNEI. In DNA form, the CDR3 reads TGTGCCAGCAGAACCGGGTTTCCAAATGAAAAACTGTTTTTT. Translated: CASRTGFPNEKLFF. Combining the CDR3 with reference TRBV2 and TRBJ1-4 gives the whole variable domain EPEVTQTPSHQVTQMGQEVILRCVPISNHLYFYWYRQILGQKVEFLVSFYNNEISEKSEIFDDQFSVERPDGSNFTLKIRSTKLEDSAMYFCASRTGFPNEKLFFGSGTQLSVL.

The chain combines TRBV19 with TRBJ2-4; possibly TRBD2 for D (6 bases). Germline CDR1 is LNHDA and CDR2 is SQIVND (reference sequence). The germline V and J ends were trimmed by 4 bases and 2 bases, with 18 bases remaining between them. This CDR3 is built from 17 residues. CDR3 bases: TGTGCCAGTAGTACCTCTAGGTCGGGGAGGACCAAAAACATTCAGTACTTC. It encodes CASSTSRSGRTKNIQYF.

DNA for the CDR3: TGTGCCTGGGGGGGGGACTTCTACGAGCAGTACTTC. Protein sequence: CAWGGDFYEQYF. The chain links TRBV30 to TRBJ2-7; 7 bases agree with TRBD2. CDR3 length: 12 amino acids. Germline assignment: CDR1 GTSNPN and CDR2 SVGIG (reference sequence). V was pared by 5 bases and J by 3 bases, with 4 bases of the junction left unmatched.

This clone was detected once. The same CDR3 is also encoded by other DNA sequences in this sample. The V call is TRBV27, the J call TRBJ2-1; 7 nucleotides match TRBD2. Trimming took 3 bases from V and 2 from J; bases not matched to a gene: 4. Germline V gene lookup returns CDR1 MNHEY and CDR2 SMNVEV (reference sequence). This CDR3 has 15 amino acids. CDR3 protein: CASSLGLAAYNEQFF. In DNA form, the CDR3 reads TGTGCCAGCAGTTTGGGGCTAGCGGCCTACAATGAGCAGTTCTTC.

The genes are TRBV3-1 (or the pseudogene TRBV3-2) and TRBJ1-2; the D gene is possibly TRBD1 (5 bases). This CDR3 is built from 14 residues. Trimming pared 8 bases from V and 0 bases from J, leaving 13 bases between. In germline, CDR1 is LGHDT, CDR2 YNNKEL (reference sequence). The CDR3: CASRRGLSNYGYTF. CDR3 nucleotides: TGTGCCAGCCGCCGGGGCCTCTCTAACTATGGCTACACCTTC.

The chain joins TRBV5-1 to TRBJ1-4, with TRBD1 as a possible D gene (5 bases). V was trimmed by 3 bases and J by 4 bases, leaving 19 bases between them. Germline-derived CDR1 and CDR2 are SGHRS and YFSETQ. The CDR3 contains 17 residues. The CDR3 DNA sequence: TGCGCCAGCAGCTCTCTTCCAGACCGACAGAGTAATGAAAAACTGTTTTTT. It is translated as CASSSLPDRQSNEKLFF.

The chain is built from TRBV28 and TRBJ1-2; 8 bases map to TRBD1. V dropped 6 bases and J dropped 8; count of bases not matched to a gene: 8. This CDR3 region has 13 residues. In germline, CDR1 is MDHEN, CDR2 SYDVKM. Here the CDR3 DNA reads TGTGCCAGCAGACATCGACAGGGGAGAGGCTACACCTTC. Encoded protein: CASRHRQGRGYTF.

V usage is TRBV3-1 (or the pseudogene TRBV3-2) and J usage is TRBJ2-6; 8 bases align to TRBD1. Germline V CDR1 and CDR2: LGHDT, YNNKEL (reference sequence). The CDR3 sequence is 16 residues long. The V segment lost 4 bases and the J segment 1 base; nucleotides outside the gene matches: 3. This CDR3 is CASSRGDRSGANVLTF. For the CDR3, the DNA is TGTGCCAGCAGCCGAGGGGACAGGTCTGGGGCCAACGTCCTGACTTTC.

Here the CDR3 DNA reads TGTGCCAGCAGTGACGCAGGGCCCACCGGGGAGCTGTTTTTT. As protein: CASSDAGPTGELFF. V is TRBV6-4 and J is TRBJ2-2; maybe TRBD1 (5 bases). The CDR3 has 14 amino acids. The germline CDR1 and CDR2 sequences are MRHNA and SNTAGT. V was cut by 2 bases and J by 4 bases, with 8 bases left in between.

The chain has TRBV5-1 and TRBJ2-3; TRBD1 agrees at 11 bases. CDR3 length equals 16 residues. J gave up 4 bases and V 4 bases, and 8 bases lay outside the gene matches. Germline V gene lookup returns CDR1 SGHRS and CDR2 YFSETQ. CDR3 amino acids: CASSKGQGAISDTQYF. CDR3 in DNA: TGCGCCAGCAGCAAAGGACAGGGGGCGATTTCAGATACGCAGTATTTT.

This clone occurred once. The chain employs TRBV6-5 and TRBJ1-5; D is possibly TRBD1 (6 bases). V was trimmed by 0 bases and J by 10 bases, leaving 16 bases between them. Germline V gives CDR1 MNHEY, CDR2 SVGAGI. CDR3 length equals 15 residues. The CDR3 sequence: CASSYSGHEQGPQHF. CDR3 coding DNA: TGTGCCAGCAGTTACTCGGGACACGAGCAAGGTCCCCAGCATTTT.

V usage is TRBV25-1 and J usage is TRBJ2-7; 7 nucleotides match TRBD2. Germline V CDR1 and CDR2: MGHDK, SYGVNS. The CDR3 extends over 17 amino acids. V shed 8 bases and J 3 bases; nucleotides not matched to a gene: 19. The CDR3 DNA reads TGTGCCAGCCACGGGAGGCCGACAGATAAGACAAGCTACGAGCAGTACTTC. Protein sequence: CASHGRPTDKTSYEQYF.

Here the CDR3 DNA reads TGCGCCAGCAGCCAAGATTTTACATCAGATACGCAGTATTTT. It is translated as CASSQDFTSDTQYF. The chain recombines TRBV4-3 with TRBJ2-3; no definite D call. V was clipped by 0 bases and J by 4 bases, with 8 bases between them. Germline CDR1 and CDR2: LGHNA and YSLEER. The CDR3 has 14 amino acids.

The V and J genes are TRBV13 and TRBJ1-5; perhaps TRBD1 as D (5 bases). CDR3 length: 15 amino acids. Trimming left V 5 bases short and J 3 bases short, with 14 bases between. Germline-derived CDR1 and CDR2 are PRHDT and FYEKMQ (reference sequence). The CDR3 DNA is TGTGCCAGCAGCACCGGGAGGGGAAACAATCAGCCCCAGCATTTT. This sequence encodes CASSTGRGNNQPQHF. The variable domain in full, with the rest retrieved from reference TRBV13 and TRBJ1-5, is AAGVIQSPRHLIKEKRETATLKCYPIPRHDTVYWYQQGPGQDPQFLISFYEKMQSDKGSIPDRFSAQQFSDYHSELNMSSLELGDSALYFCASSTGRGNNQPQHFGDGTRLSIL.

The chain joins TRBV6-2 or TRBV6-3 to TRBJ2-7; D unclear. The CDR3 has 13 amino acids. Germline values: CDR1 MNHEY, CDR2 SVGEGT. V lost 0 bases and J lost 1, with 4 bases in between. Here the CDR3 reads CASSYSTSYEQYF. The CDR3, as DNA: TGTGCCAGCAGTTACTCGACTTCCTACGAGCAGTACTTC.

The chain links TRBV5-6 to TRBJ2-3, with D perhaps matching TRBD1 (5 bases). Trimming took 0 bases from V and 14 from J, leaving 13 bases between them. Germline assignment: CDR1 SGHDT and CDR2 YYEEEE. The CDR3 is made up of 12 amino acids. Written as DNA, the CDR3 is TGTGCCAGCAGCTTGGGACAGCGACCGCCGTATTTT. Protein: CASSLGQRPPYF.

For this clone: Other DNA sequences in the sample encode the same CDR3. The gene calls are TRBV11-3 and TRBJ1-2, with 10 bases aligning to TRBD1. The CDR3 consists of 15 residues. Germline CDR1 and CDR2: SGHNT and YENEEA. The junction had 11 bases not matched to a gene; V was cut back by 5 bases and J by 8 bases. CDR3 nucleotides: TGTGCCAGCAGCCCCAATCCCGGGACAGGGGACGGCTACACCTTC. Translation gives CASSPNPGTGDGYTF. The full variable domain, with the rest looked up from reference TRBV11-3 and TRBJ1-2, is EAGVVQSPRYKIIEKKQPVAFWCNPISGHNTLYWYLQNLGQGPELLIRYENEEAVDDSQLPKDRFSAERLKGVDSTLKIQPAELGDSAVYLCASSPNPGTGDGYTFGSGTRLTVV.

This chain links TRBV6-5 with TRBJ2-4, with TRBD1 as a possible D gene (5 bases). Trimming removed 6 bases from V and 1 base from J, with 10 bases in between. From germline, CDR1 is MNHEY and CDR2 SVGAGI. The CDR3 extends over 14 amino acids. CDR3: CASSNRMAKNIQYF. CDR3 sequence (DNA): TGTGCCAGCAGCAACAGGATGGCCAAAAACATTCAGTACTTC.

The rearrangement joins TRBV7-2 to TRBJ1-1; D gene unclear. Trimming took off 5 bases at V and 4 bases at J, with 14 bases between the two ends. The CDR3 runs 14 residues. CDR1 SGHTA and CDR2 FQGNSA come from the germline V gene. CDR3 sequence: CASSMERGSTEAFF. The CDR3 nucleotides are TGTGCCAGCAGCATGGAACGAGGCAGCACTGAAGCTTTCTTT.

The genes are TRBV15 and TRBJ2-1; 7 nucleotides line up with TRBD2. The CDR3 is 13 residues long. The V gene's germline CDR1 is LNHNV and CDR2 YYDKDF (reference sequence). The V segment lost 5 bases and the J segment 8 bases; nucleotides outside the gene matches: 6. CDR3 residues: CATSWREIDEQFF. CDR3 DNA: TGTGCCACCAGCTGGCGGGAGATCGATGAGCAGTTCTTC. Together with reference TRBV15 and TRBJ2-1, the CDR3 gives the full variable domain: DAMVIQNPRYQVTQFGKPVTLSCSQTLNHNVMYWYQQKSSQAPKLLFHYYDKDFNNEADTPDNFQSRRPNTSFCFLDIRSPGLGDTAMYLCATSWREIDEQFFGPGTRLTVL.

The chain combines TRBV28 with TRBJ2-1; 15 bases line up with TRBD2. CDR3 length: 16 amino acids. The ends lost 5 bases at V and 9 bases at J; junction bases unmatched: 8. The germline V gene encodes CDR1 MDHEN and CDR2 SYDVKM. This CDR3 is CASSPGTSGRFSEQFF. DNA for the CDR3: TGTGCCAGCAGTCCCGGGACTAGCGGGAGGTTCAGTGAGCAGTTCTTC.

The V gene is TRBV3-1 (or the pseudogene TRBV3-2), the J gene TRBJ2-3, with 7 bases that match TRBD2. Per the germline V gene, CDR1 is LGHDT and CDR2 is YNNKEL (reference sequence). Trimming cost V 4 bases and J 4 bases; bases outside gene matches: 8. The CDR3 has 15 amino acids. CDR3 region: CASSPPSSGSDTQYF. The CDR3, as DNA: TGTGCCAGCAGCCCTCCCTCTAGCGGCTCAGATACGCAGTATTTT.

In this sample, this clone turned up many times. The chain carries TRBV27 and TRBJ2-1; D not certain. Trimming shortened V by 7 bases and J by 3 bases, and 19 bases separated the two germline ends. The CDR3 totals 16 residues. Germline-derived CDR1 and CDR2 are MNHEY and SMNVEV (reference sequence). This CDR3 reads CASKAPRLQHYNEQFF. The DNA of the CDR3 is TGTGCCAGCAAGGCCCCGCGGCTCCAACACTACAATGAGCAGTTCTTC.

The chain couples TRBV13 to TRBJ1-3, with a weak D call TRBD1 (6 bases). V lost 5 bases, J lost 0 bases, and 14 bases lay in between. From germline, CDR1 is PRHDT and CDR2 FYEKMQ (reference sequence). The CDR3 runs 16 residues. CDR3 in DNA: TGTGCCAGCAGCGTCGCCGGGACAAGCTCTGGAAACACCATATATTTT. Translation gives CASSVAGTSSGNTIYF.

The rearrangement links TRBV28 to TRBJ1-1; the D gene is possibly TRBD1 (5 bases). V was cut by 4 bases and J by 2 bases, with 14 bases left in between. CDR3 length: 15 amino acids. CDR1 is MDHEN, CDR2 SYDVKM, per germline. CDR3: CASSSWGSTNTEAFF. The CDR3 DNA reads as TGTGCCAGCAGTTCCTGGGGCTCGACAAACACTGAAGCTTTCTTT.